This TCR beta chain comes out of a study of shared clonotypes between healthy human individuals (dated by TCRdb to the early 2020s). For the wider study: The cohort comprised a couple of women and a few men aged 18 to 49 years. Blood TCR repertoires of 5 or 6 healthy adults were deeply sequenced to estimate repertoire size and the extent of clonotype sharing between individuals. To increase sequencing depth and limit assay-specific biases, TCR repertoire library preparation and sequencing were carried out by different laboratories using diverse techniques. Between about 0.8 and 9 billion PBMCs per donor were obtained by leukapheresis. For each donor, CD4 naive and CD4 memory were each run on three plates, CD8 naive on two plates, and CD8 memory on one plate. General conclusions and limits of the study: Naive subsets generally had larger estimated clonotype richness than memory subsets did. Compared with non-shared clonotypes, the clonotypes found in all four sorted-subset donors had higher generation probabilities. Sampling was restricted to blood, and TCR repertoires in tissues likely differ from the TCR repertoires found in blood. The genetic and exposure-history diversity represented was limited by the small number of donors. Based on pairwise subsampling, the degree of clonotype sharing among donors was expected to be affected by sequencing depth. Rarefaction of sorted-subset datasets indicated incomplete sequencing despite the large sequencing depth. Across a few donors, roughly 5.4% of naive CD4, roughly 3.8% of naive CD8, under 2.5% of memory CD4, and 0.4% of memory CD8 clonotypes were shared.

V is clipped by 1 base and J by 6 bases, and the sequence between their germline boundaries is 6 bases long. CDR1 and CDR2, looked up from the germline V gene, are SGHDN and FVKESK. The CDR3, from cysteine to phenylalanine, totals 13 residues. Just the 39-base CDR3 DNA is kept, in frame starting at base 1. To note about this clone: This clone's antigen is unknown. No base quality values were provided; no much bigger clone lies one nucleotide off.

Using the deep immunoSEQ assay, multiplex PCR amplified TCR CDR3 regions from genomic DNA. Genomic DNA extracted from each cell subset was distributed evenly over all wells of several immunoSEQ 96-well plates, and each plate served as one replicate. Each replicate PCR for sorted subsets received around 200 ng genomic DNA, equal to some 32,000 T cell genomes. Purified libraries were measured with a Qubit 3.0 fluorometer, size-checked on a Bioanalyzer 2100, and measured again with the KAPA Library Quantification kit. Every immunoSEQ 96-well plate was sequenced on a dedicated single-read 150-cycle Illumina NextSeq 550 flow cell. Per the source publication's procedure: Because only junctional sequences without quality scores were contained in the immunoSEQ output, filtering matching that applied to full-length reads could not be performed. Sequences were annotated with PyIR, a Python wrapper for IgBLAST v1.9, and V/J genes and CDR3 were assigned using IMGT germline references. Any read was removed if the V/J assignment was weak (E-value above 1e-6), the CDR3 was missing, or the read contained stop codons, out-of-frame junctions, or ambiguous translated residues. A V3J clonotype was defined by an identical inferred V gene, J gene, and CDR3 amino acid sequence. Percentage overlap between repertoires was computed as shared unique clonotypes divided by the size of the smaller repertoire. Repertoire richness was assessed with RTK rarefaction, the Chao1 estimator, and Recon v2.1 estimates of unobserved clonotypes. Generation probabilities for all TCRbeta clonotypes obtained by the gDNA method from a handful of donors were computed using OLGA. In TCRdb, the immuneACCESS table is reduced to in-frame sequences with V and J assigned. These tables do not hold every clone; where another copy was compared, an unresolved V gene accounts for under half, and the others remain unexplained. That table furnishes V, J and clone size, whereas the DNA furnished D and trimming. In all, the sample holds approximately 530,000 clones, and around 95% of those were seen once. Around 0.067% of the sample comes from the top ten.

Donors were healthy HIV-negative adults with no recently reported acute infections or vaccinations. Every donor was a Caucasian adult living in Nashville, Tennessee, USA. Magnetic negative selection was used to enrich CD4+ T cells, after which naive cells were positively selected on CD45RA and the negative fraction became the memory subset. Blood was collected by leukapheresis, and PBMCs were isolated by Ficoll-Histopaque density gradient centrifugation and then cryopreserved in liquid nitrogen vapor phase. Analytical flow cytometry was used to check the purity and quantity of every magnetically sorted T cell population. Genomic DNA was isolated from each sorted fraction and quantified by UV absorbance on a Nanodrop 2000c.

The chain is made from TRBV14 and TRBJ1-4; the D gene lacks a confident call. Sequenced material: naive CD4+ T cells sorted from blood. According to the study, the label for this sample's cell subset or site signals: CD45RA+ positively selected. The clonotype comes from a woman aged 25 to 39 in good health. CDR3 reads: CASSQVLYEKLFF. Read as DNA, the sequence is TGTGCCAGCAGCCAAGTATTATATGAAAAACTGTTTTTT. Outside the CDR3, residues come from the reference TRBV14 and TRBJ1-4 proteins, so the full variable domain is: EAGVTQFPSHSVIEKGQTVTLRCDPISGHDNLYWYRRVMGKEIKFLLHFVKESKQDESGMPNNRFLAERTGGTYSTLKVQPAELEDSGVYFCASSQVLYEKLFFGSGTQLSVL.